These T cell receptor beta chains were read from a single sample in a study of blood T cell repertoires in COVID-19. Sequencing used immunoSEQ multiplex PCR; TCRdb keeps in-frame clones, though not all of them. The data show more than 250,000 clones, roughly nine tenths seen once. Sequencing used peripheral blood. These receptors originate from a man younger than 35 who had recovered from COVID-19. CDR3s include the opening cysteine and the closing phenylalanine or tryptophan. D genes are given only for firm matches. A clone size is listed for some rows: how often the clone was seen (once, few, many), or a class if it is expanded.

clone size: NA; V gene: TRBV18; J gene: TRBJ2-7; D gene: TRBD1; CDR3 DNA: TGTGCCAGCTCACCAGGGATGACAGGGGACGAGCAGTACTTC; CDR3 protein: CASSPGMTGDEQYF
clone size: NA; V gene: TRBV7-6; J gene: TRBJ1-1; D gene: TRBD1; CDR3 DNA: TGTGCCAGCAGCCCGGGACAGGGAATGGGCACTGAAGCTTTCTTT; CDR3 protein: CASSPGQGMGTEAFF
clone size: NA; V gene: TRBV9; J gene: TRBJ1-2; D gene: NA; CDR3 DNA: TGTGCCAGCAGCGTAGCAGGTTCCAACTATGGCTACACCTTC; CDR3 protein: CASSVAGSNYGYTF
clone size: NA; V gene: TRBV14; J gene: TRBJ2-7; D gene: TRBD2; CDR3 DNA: TGTGCCAGCAGCTCCTTACTAGCGGGCAACGAGCAGTACTTC; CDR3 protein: CASSSLLAGNEQYF
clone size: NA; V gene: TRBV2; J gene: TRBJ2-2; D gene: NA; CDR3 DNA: TGTGCCAGCAGTGAAGCGCGATTGGGCTTAATCACCGGGGAGCTGTTTTTT; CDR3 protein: CASSEARLGLITGELFF
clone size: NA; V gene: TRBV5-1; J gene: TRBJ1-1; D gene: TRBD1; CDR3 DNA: TGCGCCAGCAGCATCGGACAGGGCCTTAAGGACACTGAAGCTTTCTTT; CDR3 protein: CASSIGQGLKDTEAFF
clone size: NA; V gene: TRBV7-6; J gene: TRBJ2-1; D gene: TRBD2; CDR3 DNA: TGTGCCAGCAGCTTACGGACTAGCGGGAGCAATGAGCAGTTCTTC; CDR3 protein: CASSLRTSGSNEQFF
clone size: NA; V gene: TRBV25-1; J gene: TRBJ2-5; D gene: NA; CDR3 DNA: TGTGCCAGCAGTGGGCCGGGGAAGGAGACCCAGTACTTC; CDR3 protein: CASSGPGKETQYF
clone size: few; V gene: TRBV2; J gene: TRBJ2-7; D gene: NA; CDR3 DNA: TGTGCCAGCAAAGGAACAGGATCCTACGAGCAGTACTTC; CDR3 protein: CASKGTGSYEQYF
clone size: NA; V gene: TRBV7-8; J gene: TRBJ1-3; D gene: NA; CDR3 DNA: TGTGCCAGCAGCTTAGCGCCTCGGTCTGGAAACACCATATATTTT; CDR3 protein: CASSLAPRSGNTIYF
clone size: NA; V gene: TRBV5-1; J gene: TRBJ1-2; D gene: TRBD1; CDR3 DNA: TGCGCCAGCAGCCTGGACGGTGTGGGGACAGGGGACGGCTACACCTTC; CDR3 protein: CASSLDGVGTGDGYTF
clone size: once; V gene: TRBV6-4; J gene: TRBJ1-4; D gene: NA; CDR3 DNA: TGTGCCAGGGCGGAGAAACTGTTTTTT; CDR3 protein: CARAEKLFF
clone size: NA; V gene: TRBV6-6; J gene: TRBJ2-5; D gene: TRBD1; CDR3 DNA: TGTGCCAGCAGGTCACAGGGGGCGAGAGAGGAGACCCAGTACTTC; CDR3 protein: CASRSQGAREETQYF
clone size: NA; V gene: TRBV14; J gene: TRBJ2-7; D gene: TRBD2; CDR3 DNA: TGTGCCAGCAGCCCGGGAGGGACTCTGGTAGACGAGCAGTACTTC; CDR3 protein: CASSPGGTLVDEQYF
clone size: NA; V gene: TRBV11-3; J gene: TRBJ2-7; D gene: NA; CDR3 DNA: TGTGCCAGCAGCTTAGATGGGCGCTCGGGGTACGAGCAGTACTTC; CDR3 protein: CASSLDGRSGYEQYF
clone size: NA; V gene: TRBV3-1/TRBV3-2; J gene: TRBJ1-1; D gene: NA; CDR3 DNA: TGTGCCAGCAGCCAAGATCTACAGGGCGATGGGACTGAAGCTTTCTTT; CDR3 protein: CASSQDLQGDGTEAFF
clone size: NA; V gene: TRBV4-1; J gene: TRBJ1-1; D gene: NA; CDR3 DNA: TGCGCCAGCAGCCAAGATGGCAGGGCCGCTGAAGCTTTCTTT; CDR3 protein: CASSQDGRAAEAFF
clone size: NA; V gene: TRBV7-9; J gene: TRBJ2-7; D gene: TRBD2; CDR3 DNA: TGTGCCAGCAGCCCCCGACTAGCGGGGTCCTACGAGCAGTACTTC; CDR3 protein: CASSPRLAGSYEQYF
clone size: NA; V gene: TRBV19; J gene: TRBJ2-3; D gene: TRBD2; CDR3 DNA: TGTGCCAGTAGTATAGTGAGCGGGAGGCGTACAGATACGCAGTATTTT; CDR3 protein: CASSIVSGRRTDTQYF
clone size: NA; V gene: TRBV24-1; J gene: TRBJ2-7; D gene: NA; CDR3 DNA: TGTGCCACCACTTTAGAGGGAGGATTCGCCTCCTACGAGCAGTACTTC; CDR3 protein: CATTLEGGFASYEQYF
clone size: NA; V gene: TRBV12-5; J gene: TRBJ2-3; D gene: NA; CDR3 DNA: TGTGCTAGTGGTTTGGCGTCGAGGCAAGATACGCAGTATTTT; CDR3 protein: CASGLASRQDTQYF
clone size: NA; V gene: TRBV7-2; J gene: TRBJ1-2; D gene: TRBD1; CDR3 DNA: TGTGCCAGCAGCAAAGGACAGGGGGTTGGTGGCTACACCTTC; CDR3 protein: CASSKGQGVGGYTF
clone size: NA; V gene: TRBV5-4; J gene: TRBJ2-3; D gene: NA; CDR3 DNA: TGTGCCAGCAGCTTGCAGGGTAGCACAGATACGCAGTATTTT; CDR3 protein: CASSLQGSTDTQYF
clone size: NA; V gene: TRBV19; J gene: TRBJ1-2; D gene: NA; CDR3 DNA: TGTGCCAGTAGTGTTGCCGGGACAACGAACTATGGCTACACCTTC; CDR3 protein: CASSVAGTTNYGYTF
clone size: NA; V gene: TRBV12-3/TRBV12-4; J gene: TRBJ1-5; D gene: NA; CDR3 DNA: TGTGCCAGCAGTTTGGAGGATGGTCAGCCCCAGCATTTT; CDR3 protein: CASSLEDGQPQHF
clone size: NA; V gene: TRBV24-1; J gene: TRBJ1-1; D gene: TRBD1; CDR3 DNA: TGTGCCACCAGAGGGACAGAGAACACTGAAGCTTTCTTT; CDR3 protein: CATRGTENTEAFF
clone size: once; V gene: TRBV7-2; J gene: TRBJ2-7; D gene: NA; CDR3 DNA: TGTGCCAGCAGCTTACGGGAGAGATACGAGCAGTACTTC; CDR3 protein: CASSLRERYEQYF
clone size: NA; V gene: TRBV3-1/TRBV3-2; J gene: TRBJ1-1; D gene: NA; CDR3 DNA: TGTGCCAGCAGCCAAGTCGGTTACAGGGAAGCTTTCTTT; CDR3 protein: CASSQVGYREAFF
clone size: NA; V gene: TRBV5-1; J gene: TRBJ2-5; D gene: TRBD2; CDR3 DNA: TGCGCCAGCAGCTTGGTTTTAGGGCTAGCGGAAGAGACCCAGTACTTC; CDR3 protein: CASSLVLGLAEETQYF
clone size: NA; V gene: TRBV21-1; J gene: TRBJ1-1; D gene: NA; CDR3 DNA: TGTGCCAGCAGCAATATGGCGGGACAGATGAACACTGAAGCTTTCTTT; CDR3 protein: CASSNMAGQMNTEAFF
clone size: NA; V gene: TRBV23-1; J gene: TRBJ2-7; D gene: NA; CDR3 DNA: TGCGCCAGCAGTCATCGACAGGACTCCTACGAGCAGTACTTC; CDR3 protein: CASSHRQDSYEQYF
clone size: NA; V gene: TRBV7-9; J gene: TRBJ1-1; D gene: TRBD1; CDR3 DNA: TGTGCCAGCAGCCCTCAGGGGGATCACACTGAAGCTTTCTTT; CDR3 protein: CASSPQGDHTEAFF
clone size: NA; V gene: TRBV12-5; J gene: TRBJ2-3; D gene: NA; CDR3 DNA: TGTGCTAGTGGTTTGGTACTTTGGGATACGCAGTATTTT; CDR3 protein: CASGLVLWDTQYF
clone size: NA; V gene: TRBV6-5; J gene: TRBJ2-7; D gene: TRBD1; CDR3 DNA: TGTGCCAGCAGTTTTTATCAGGGGGCCTCCTACGAGCAGTACTTC; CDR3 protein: CASSFYQGASYEQYF
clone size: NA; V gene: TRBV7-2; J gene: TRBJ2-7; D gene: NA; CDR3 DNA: TGTGCCAGCAGCTTAGTGGGGGGACGGGAAGAGCAGTACTTC; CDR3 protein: CASSLVGGREEQYF
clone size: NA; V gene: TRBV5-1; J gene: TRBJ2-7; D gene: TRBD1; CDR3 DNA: TGCGCCAGCAGCGCCACGACAGGGGGCTACGAGCAGTACTTC; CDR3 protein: CASSATTGGYEQYF
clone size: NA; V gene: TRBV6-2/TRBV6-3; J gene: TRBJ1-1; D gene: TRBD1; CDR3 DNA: TGTGCCAGCAGTTACCCCGACAGGGAATTGGGGGCTGAAGCTTTCTTT; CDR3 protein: CASSYPDRELGAEAFF
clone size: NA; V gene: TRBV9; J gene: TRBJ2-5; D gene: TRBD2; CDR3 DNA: TGTGCCAGCAGCGTCCAGGGGAGCGGGGGCCTTCAAGAGACCCAGTACTTC; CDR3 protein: CASSVQGSGGLQETQYF
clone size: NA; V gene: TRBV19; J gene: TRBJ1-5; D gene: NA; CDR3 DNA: TGTGCCAGTAACCAGGGTGTTCGTCAGCCCCAGCATTTT; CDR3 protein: CASNQGVRQPQHF
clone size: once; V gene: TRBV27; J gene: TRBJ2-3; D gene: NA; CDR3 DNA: TGTGCCAGCAGTTTATGGGGGCTAGCGGTAGATACGCAGTATTTT; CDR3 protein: CASSLWGLAVDTQYF
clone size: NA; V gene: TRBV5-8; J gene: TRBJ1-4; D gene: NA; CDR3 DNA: TGTGCCAGCAGCCTAGCCCCGAAGGGGGTAGGGCTGTTTTTT; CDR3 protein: CASSLAPKGVGLFF
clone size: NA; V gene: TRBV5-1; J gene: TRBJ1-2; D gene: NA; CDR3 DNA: TGCGCCAGCAGCTTGGCCGTGGACAGTTTTTATGGCTACACCTTC; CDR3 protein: CASSLAVDSFYGYTF
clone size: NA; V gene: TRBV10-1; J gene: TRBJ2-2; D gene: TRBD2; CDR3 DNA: TGCGCCAGCGGACTAGCGGGAGGGGACGGGGAGCTGTTTTTT; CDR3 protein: CASGLAGGDGELFF
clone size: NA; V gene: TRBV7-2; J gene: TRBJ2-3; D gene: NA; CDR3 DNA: TGTGCCAGCAGGTCCGGGAGAAGCACAGATACGCAGTATTTT; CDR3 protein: CASRSGRSTDTQYF
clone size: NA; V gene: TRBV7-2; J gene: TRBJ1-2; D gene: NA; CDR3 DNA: TGTGCCAGCAGCTTATTTTCCGATGGCTACACCTTC; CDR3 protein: CASSLFSDGYTF
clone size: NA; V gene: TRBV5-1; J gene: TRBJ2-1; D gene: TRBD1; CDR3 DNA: TGCGCCAGCAGCTTAACAGGGGCGCTAAATGAGCAGTTCTTC; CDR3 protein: CASSLTGALNEQFF
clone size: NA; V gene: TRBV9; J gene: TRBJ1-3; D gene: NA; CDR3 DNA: TGTGCCAGCAGCGTGTACCCACCTAGTGGTTCTGGAAACACCATATATTTT; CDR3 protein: CASSVYPPSGSGNTIYF
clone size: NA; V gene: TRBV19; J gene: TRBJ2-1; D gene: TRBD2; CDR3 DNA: TGTGCCAGTAGTACGTTCGCGGGAGGGTACAATGAGCAGTTCTTC; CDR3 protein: CASSTFAGGYNEQFF
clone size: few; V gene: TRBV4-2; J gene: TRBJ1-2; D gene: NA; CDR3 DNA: TGTGCCAGCAGCCAAGCGGGGGGCGAGGGCTACACCTTC; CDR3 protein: CASSQAGGEGYTF